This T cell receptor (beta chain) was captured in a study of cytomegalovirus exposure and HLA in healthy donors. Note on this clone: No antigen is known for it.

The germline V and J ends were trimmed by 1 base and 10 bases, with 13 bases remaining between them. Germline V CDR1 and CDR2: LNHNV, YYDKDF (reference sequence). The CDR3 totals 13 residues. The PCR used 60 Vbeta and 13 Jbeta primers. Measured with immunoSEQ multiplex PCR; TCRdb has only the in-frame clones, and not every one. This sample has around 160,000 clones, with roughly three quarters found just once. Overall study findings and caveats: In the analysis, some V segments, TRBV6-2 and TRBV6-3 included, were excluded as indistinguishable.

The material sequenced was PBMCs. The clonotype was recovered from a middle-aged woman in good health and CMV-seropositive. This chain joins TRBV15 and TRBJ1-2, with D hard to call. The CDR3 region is CATSRGREEFYTF. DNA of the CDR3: TGTGCCACCAGCAGAGGTCGGGAGGAGTTCTACACCTTC.